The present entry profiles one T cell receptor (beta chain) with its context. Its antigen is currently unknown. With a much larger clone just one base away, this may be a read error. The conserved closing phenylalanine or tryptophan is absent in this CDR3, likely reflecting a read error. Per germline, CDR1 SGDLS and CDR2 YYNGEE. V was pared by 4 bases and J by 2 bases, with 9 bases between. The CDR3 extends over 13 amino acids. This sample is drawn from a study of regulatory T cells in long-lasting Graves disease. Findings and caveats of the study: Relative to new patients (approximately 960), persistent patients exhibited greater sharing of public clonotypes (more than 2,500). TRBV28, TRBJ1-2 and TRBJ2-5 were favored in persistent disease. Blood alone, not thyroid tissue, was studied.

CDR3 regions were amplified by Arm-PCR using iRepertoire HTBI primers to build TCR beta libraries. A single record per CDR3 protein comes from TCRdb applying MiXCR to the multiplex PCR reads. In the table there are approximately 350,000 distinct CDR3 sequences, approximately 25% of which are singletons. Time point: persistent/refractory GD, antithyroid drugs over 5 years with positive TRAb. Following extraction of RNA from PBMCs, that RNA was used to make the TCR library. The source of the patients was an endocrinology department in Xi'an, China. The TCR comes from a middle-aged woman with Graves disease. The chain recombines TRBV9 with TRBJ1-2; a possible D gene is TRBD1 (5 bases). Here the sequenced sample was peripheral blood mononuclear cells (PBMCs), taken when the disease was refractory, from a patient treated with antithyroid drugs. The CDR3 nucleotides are TGTGCCAGCAGCCCGACAGAGAACTATGGCTACACCCTC. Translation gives CASSPTENYGYTL.